The 30 T cell receptor beta chains presented below share a single source sample, sequenced in a study of T cell repertoires and HLA-DP antigens (dated by TCRdb to the late 2010s). Antigen specificity for these receptors is unknown. Library preparation employed the immunoSEQ multiplex PCR assay. In its TCRdb copy, this immuneACCESS table keeps in-frame sequences only and misses some clones. Where compared with another copy, unresolved V genes explain less than half of these, and the others have no known cause. Present in this sample are roughly 110,000 clones, more than 85% of which were seen just once. About 0.27% of the sample comes from the top ten. Sequences were obtained from CD4+ T cells from PBMCs. The receptors were gathered from a young woman in good health and CMV-seronegative.

This chain uses TRBV10-3 with TRBJ2-7; 8 positions match TRBD1. CDR3 length: 16 residues. Trimming removed 4 bases from V and 5 bases from J; junction bases left unmatched: 13. Looked up from germline, CDR1 is ENHRY and CDR2 is SYGVKD. CDR3: CAISGFPGQGSDEQYF. In nucleotides, the CDR3 is TGTGCCATCAGTGGCTTCCCAGGACAGGGATCCGACGAGCAGTACTTC.

This clone was seen more than once but under ten times. The gene calls are TRBV7-9 and TRBJ2-1, with D perhaps matching TRBD1 (6 bases). Trimming removed 3 bases at V and 7 bases at J, with 7 bases between. CDR1 is SEHNR and CDR2 is FQNEAQ in the germline V gene (reference sequence). CDR3 size: 12 residues. CDR3 in DNA: TGTGCCAGCAGCTTGGGGGCGAATGAGCAGTTCTTC. This gives the protein CASSLGANEQFF. Using reference TRBV7-9 and TRBJ2-1 for the parts outside the CDR3, the full variable domain is DTGVSQNPRHKITKRGQNVTFRCDPISEHNRLYWYRQTLGQGPEFLTYFQNEAQLEKSRLLSDRFSAERPKGSFSTLEIQRTEQGDSAMYLCASSLGANEQFFGPGTRLTVL.

The chain recombines TRBV7-2 with TRBJ2-4; TRBD2 aligns across 9 bases. CDR3 length equals 15 residues. V was pared by 1 base and J by 9 bases, with 7 bases of the junction left unmatched. CDR1 and CDR2 from the germline V gene are SGHTA and FQGNSA. The CDR3: CASSLEGTSRSIQYF. CDR3 coding DNA: TGTGCCAGCAGCTTAGAGGGGACTAGCCGGAGCATTCAGTACTTC.

J is TRBJ2-1 and V is TRBV5-6; D call uncertain. The length of the CDR3 is 12 residues. Germline V gives CDR1 SGHDT, CDR2 YYEEEE. V was pared by 4 bases and J by 7 bases, with 9 bases between. In DNA form, the CDR3 reads TGTGCCAGCAGCCTGGACCCAAATGAGCAGTTCTTC. This codes for CASSLDPNEQFF.

The genes are TRBV7-9 and TRBJ2-7; the D call may be TRBD1 or TRBD2 (5 bases each). The V gene's germline CDR1 is SEHNR and CDR2 FQNEAQ (reference sequence). Trimming shortened V by 6 bases and J by 2 bases, and 11 bases separated the two germline ends. The length of the CDR3 is 13 residues. The CDR3 loop is CASRSRGTYEQYF. In DNA, the CDR3 is TGTGCCAGCAGGTCGAGGGGAACCTACGAGCAGTACTTC.

This chain connects TRBV5-6 to TRBJ2-7; TRBD1 aligns across 8 bases. The germline gives CDR1 SGHDT, CDR2 YYEEEE. The CDR3 consists of 15 residues. The V gene end was trimmed by 4 bases and the J gene end by 2 bases; junction bases not matched to a gene: 8. CDR3 protein: CASSRTGTGTYEQYF. CDR3 nucleotide sequence: TGTGCCAGCAGCCGGACAGGGACAGGTACCTACGAGCAGTACTTC.

The J gene is TRBJ1-5, the V gene TRBV28; 8 bases agree with TRBD1. CDR1 is MDHEN, CDR2 SYDVKM, per germline. This CDR3 contains 17 residues. The V gene end was trimmed by 2 bases and the J gene end by 3 bases; junction bases not matched to a gene: 9. DNA for the CDR3: TGTGCCAGCAGTTTAAGACGTGGGACAGGCCCCAATCAGCCCCAGCATTTT. The encoded protein is CASSLRRGTGPNQPQHF. Filled out from reference TRBV28 and TRBJ1-5, the complete variable domain reads DVKVTQSSRYLVKRTGEKVFLECVQDMDHENMFWYRQDPGLGLRLIYFSYDVKMKEKGDIPEGYSVSREKKERFSLILESASTNQTSMYLCASSLRRGTGPNQPQHFGDGTRLSIL.

The chain recombines TRBV9 with TRBJ2-5; D unresolved. The length of the CDR3 is 14 residues. In germline, CDR1 is SGDLS, CDR2 YYNGEE. V lost 0 bases and J 1 base, leaving 7 bases between the germline ends. The CDR3 here is CASSVGTVQETQYF. The CDR3 nucleotides are TGTGCCAGCAGCGTAGGGACGGTCCAAGAGACCCAGTACTTC.

The chain employs TRBV7-2 and TRBJ2-3; TRBD1 matches 10 bases. The CDR3 loop spans 15 amino acids. Per the germline V gene, CDR1 is SGHTA and CDR2 is FQGNSA. The trim removed 2 bases at V and 5 bases at J, leaving 4 bases unmatched. In DNA form, the CDR3 reads TGTGCCAGCAGCTTATTGGGACAGGGGCTAGATACGCAGTATTTT. The encoded protein is CASSLLGQGLDTQYF.

The chain couples TRBV11-1 to TRBJ2-5; perhaps D is TRBD1 or TRBD2 (5 bases each). There are 17 residues in the CDR3. CDR1 and CDR2 from the germline V gene are SGHAT and FQDESV (reference sequence). Trimming cost V 0 bases and J 1 base, with 15 bases left between them. The CDR3 spells CASSLAYGTAVQETQYF. For the CDR3, the DNA is TGTGCCAGCAGCTTAGCCTACGGGACCGCCGTCCAAGAGACCCAGTACTTC.

The chain recombines TRBV6-1 with TRBJ2-5; 7 bases match TRBD2. J lost 1 base, V lost 6 bases, and 14 bases had no gene match. This CDR3 region has 17 residues. Germline V lookup: CDR1 MNHNS, CDR2 SASEGT. As DNA, the CDR3 is TGTGCCAGCAGCGAAATCCGGGACTACAACAGCCAAGAGACCCAGTACTTC. Protein: CASSEIRDYNSQETQYF.

The chain employs TRBV7-2 and TRBJ1-3; D unclear. The CDR3 spans 14 residues. CDR1 is SGHTA and CDR2 is FQGNSA in the germline V gene. V was clipped by 5 bases and J by 0 bases, with 8 bases between them. The CDR3 region has the DNA TGTGCCAGCAGCCCGGACCGCTCTGGAAACACCATATATTTT. It encodes CASSPDRSGNTIYF.

DNA of the CDR3: TGTGCCAGCAGTCAATCTAGCGGGGGGGCCCCAGATACGCAGTATTTT. Translation gives CASSQSSGGAPDTQYF. The rearrangement uses TRBV28 and TRBJ2-3; TRBD2 aligns across 12 bases. Germline loops: CDR1 MDHEN, CDR2 SYDVKM. The CDR3 spans 16 residues. Trimming removed 5 bases from V and 4 bases from J; junction bases left unmatched: 7.

This chain connects TRBV6-5 to TRBJ1-2; D is perhaps TRBD1 (5 bases). This CDR3 comprises 14 residues. Germline CDR1 and CDR2: MNHEY and SVGAGI. V dropped 4 bases and J dropped 2 bases, with 11 bases sitting between them. The CDR3 DNA sequence: TGTGCCAGCAGTTCCTCCAGGGTAAACTATGGCTACACCTTC. Translating it yields CASSSSRVNYGYTF.

The table lists this clone with a count of one. J is TRBJ1-1 and V is TRBV28; D call uncertain. This CDR3 region has 14 residues. Deletions cut 4 bases from V and 2 bases from J, with 11 bases between. Germline V gives CDR1 MDHEN, CDR2 SYDVKM. CDR3 DNA: TGTGCCAGCAGTTCCCCTGGGCATAACACTGAAGCTTTCTTT. It yields the protein CASSSPGHNTEAFF.

Comment on this clone: The same CDR3 also results from other DNA sequences found in this sample. The V gene is TRBV6-5, the J gene TRBJ1-1; no definite D call. V lost 0 bases and J lost 3, with 2 bases in between. CDR1 and CDR2 (germline): MNHEY, SVGAGI. This CDR3 region has 12 residues. The CDR3 spells CASSYSDTEAFF. The CDR3 nucleotides read TGTGCCAGCAGTTACTCCGACACTGAAGCTTTCTTT.

This chain links TRBV5-1 with TRBJ1-5; D not resolved. CDR3 size: 14 residues. V dropped 0 bases and J dropped 6 bases, with 10 bases sitting between them. Germline V gene data show CDR1 as SGHRS and CDR2 as YFSETQ. The CDR3 nucleotides read TGCGCCAGCAGCTTGGTAATGGGAGGTCAGCCCCAGCATTTT. This translates into CASSLVMGGQPQHF. The full variable domain, completed using reference TRBV5-1 and TRBJ1-5, is KAGVTQTPRYLIKTRGQQVTLSCSPISGHRSVSWYQQTPGQGLQFLFEYFSETQRNKGNFPGRFSGRQFSNSRSEMNVSTLELGDSALYLCASSLVMGGQPQHFGDGTRLSIL.

The chain has TRBV7-9 and TRBJ2-5, with 8 bases identical to TRBD1. Germline V lookup: CDR1 SEHNR, CDR2 FQNEAQ (reference sequence). The CDR3 sequence is 16 residues long. Written as DNA, the CDR3 is TGTGCTTACCGAGGGGACAGGTTTTTAGCCCAAGAGACCCAGTACTTC. It is translated as CAYRGDRFLAQETQYF.

The V gene is TRBV4-2, the J gene TRBJ2-2; 12 nucleotides line up with TRBD2. This CDR3 comprises 19 residues. J was trimmed by 5 bases and V by 1 base; bases with no gene match: 11. The V gene's germline CDR1 is LGHNA and CDR2 YNFKEQ. CDR3 sequence: CASSQGTSGGPRLTGELFF. The CDR3 nucleotides are TGTGCCAGCAGCCAAGGAACTAGCGGGGGGCCGAGATTAACCGGGGAGCTGTTTTTT.

This chain joins TRBV7-2 and TRBJ2-2; D uncertain. This CDR3 comprises 12 residues. The germline V and J ends were trimmed by 5 bases and 5 bases, with 6 bases remaining between them. CDR1 is SGHTA and CDR2 is FQGNSA in the germline V gene. For the CDR3, the DNA is TGTGCCAGCAGCCCTATAACCGGGGAGCTGTTTTTT. As protein: CASSPITGELFF.

CDR3 in amino acids: CAISRTSGSSYEQYF. DNA for the CDR3: TGTGCCATCAGTCGGACTAGCGGGAGCTCCTACGAGCAGTACTTC. The chain joins TRBV10-3 to TRBJ2-5; 13 nucleotides match TRBD2. The tail of the sequence fits TRBJ2-7 better, so the J call may be wrong. Germline CDR1 ENHRY, CDR2 SYGVKD. The CDR3 contains 15 residues.

The chain links TRBV7-2 to TRBJ1-4; D gene ambiguous. Trimming cost V 0 bases and J 0 bases, with 5 bases left between them. The CDR3 has 15 residues. Germline V gives CDR1 SGHTA, CDR2 FQGNSA. The CDR3 is CASSLALATNEKLFF. Written as DNA, the CDR3 is TGTGCCAGCAGCTTAGCTTTGGCAACTAATGAAAAACTGTTTTTT.

A single count supports this clone. V and J are TRBV4-3 and TRBJ2-2; D may be TRBD1 or TRBD2 (6 bases each). The V gene lost 0 bases and the J gene lost 0 bases, with 14 bases spanning the gap. The germline gives CDR1 LGHNA, CDR2 YSLEER. This CDR3 comprises 18 residues. The CDR3 DNA is TGCGCCAGCAGCCAAGACCCATTCGGGGGCGCGAACACCGGGGAGCTGTTTTTT. Protein product: CASSQDPFGGANTGELFF.

This clone is a singleton in its sample. The chain links TRBV5-1 to TRBJ1-2, with D unclear. CDR3 size: 12 residues. Germline assignment: CDR1 SGHRS and CDR2 YFSETQ. Trimming stripped 0 bases from V and 1 base from J, with 1 base between. The DNA of the CDR3 is TGCGCCAGCAGCTTGGGTAACTATGGCTACACCTTC. This gives the protein CASSLGNYGYTF.

The chain links TRBV5-1 to TRBJ1-1; possibly TRBD1 for D (6 bases). CDR1 is SGHRS, CDR2 YFSETQ, per germline. The CDR3 runs 16 residues. With 4 bases removed from V and 0 bases from J, the gap between germline ends came to 16 bases. The CDR3 coding sequence is TGCGCCAGCAGCCTGACCGGGACAACTTTGAACACTGAAGCTTTCTTT. Translation gives CASSLTGTTLNTEAFF.

The chain employs TRBV28 and TRBJ1-5; D may be TRBD1 (5 bases). The CDR3 is 13 residues long. V lost 2 bases, J lost 7 bases, and 9 bases lay in between. Germline lookup yields CDR1 MDHEN and CDR2 SYDVKM. The CDR3 sequence is CASSLRGRQPQHF. CDR3 DNA sequence: TGTGCCAGCAGTTTAAGGGGCCGACAGCCCCAGCATTTT.

The chain uses TRBV4-2 and TRBJ1-5; 8 bases agree with TRBD1. The CDR3 has 13 residues. V trimming: 0 bases; J trimming: 14 bases; junction bases outside the gene matches: 6. Per the germline V gene, CDR1 is LGHNA and CDR2 is YNFKEQ. The CDR3 here is CASSQDLEDREHF. Written as DNA, the CDR3 is TGTGCCAGCAGCCAAGACCTGGAGGACAGGGAGCATTTT.

Comment on this clone: The junction and the germline gene differ at one end; a read error may be behind it. The rearrangement links TRBV4-3 to TRBJ1-2, with 9 nucleotides matching TRBD1. The length of the CDR3 is 15 residues. Looked up from germline, CDR1 is LGHNA and CDR2 is YSLEER. In nucleotides, the CDR3 is TGCGCCAGCAGCCAAGAAGGGACAGGGAAAGGGTTGTCTGTCTTC. Translating it yields CASSQEGTGKGLSVF.

The chain carries TRBV27 and TRBJ2-7, with 9 bases matching TRBD1. The V segment lost 5 bases and the J segment 3 bases; nucleotides outside the gene matches: 14. Germline V gives CDR1 MNHEY, CDR2 SMNVEV (reference sequence). This CDR3 contains 17 residues. The CDR3 loop reads CASSLRVPGQGNYEQYF. CDR3 nucleotides: TGTGCCAGCAGTCTCCGGGTACCGGGACAGGGTAACTACGAGCAGTACTTC.

This chain connects TRBV5-1 to TRBJ2-1; TRBD2 aligns across 13 bases. The CDR3 sequence is 16 residues long. Germline V gene lookup returns CDR1 SGHRS and CDR2 YFSETQ. Trimming at V came to 4 bases and at J to 4 bases, leaving 5 bases not matched to a gene. CDR3 sequence: CASSLRLAGGYNEQFF. The CDR3 nucleotides are TGCGCCAGCAGCCTACGACTAGCGGGAGGATACAATGAGCAGTTCTTC.